These 2 T cell receptor beta chains originate from one sample sequenced in a study of blood T cell repertoires in COVID-19 (dated by TCRdb to 2018 to 2020). Receptor libraries were prepared by the immunoSEQ multiplex PCR assay. TCRdb provides this immuneACCESS table in a form limited to in-frame rearrangements. Some clones are lacking; in checked studies, under half of them reflect an unresolved V gene, and why the rest are absent is not known. The sample table lists 200,000 to 250,000 clones, under 85% of them with a count of one. The ten largest clones add up to over 4.5% of the sample. Sequenced sample: peripheral blood. The receptors were gathered from a human donor in a cohort sampled during active COVID-19.

The rearrangement links TRBV15 to TRBJ2-3; 11 positions agree with TRBD2. CDR1 LNHNV and CDR2 YYDKDF come from the germline V gene (reference sequence). The CDR3 has 17 amino acids. V trimming: 3 bases; J trimming: 0 bases; junction bases outside the gene matches: 5. For the CDR3, the DNA is TGTGCCACCAGCAGCCTGACTAGCGGGGCAAGCACAGATACGCAGTATTTT. This sequence encodes CATSSLTSGASTDTQYF.

This clone was picked up a small number of times. V usage is TRBV7-6 and J usage is TRBJ2-1; 7 nucleotides align to TRBD2. Germline V CDR1 and CDR2: SGHVS, FNYEAQ. This CDR3 contains 14 residues. The ends lost 4 bases at V and 7 bases at J; junction bases unmatched: 7. In nucleotides, the CDR3 is TGTGCCAGCAGCTCCGGGGGAGGGATGAATGAGCAGTTCTTC. Translating it yields CASSSGGGMNEQFF.